This TCR beta chain was recorded in a study of cytomegalovirus exposure and HLA in healthy donors. Study outcomes and limitations: A later analysis reportedly found fewer N-insertions in an Asian-associated ancestry cluster than the roughly 670-donor mean. Across donors, sequencing depth was assumed by presence/absence analyses to be roughly uniform.

For this clone: Its antigen remains unidentified.

Unrecorded immune exposures were likely, despite nominal health at sampling. Germline values: CDR1 MNHEY, CDR2 SVGAGI. V was clipped by 2 bases and J by 7 bases; unmatched bases: 6. This CDR3 has 14 residues. Primers included in the PCR were 60 Vbeta and 13 Jbeta primers. Profiling relied on immunoSEQ multiplex PCR, and the TCRdb table lists in-frame clones only, not all of them. In the table there are 200,000 to 250,000 clones, approximately 80% of which are singletons. The clonotype comes from a man aged 25-45 years in good health and CMV-seronegative. Material: PBMCs. The rearrangement joins TRBV6-5 to TRBJ2-7; 9 bases match TRBD2. CDR3 region: CASSYAPSGDEQYF. The CDR3 DNA reads as TGTGCCAGCAGTTACGCTCCTAGCGGGGATGAGCAGTACTTC.